This TCR beta chain stems from a study of blood T cells in healthy people across ages. Study conclusions and caveats: Possibly, changes in expanded clonotypes were confounded because donor CMV status was unknown.

As for this clonotype: The antigen is undetermined.

CDR1 and CDR2 from the germline V gene are MNHEY and SVGEGT. V shed 3 bases and J shed 8 bases, with 11 bases lying between them. The CDR3 consists of 13 residues. PCR was performed a second time for about 7 to 11 cycles using a sample-barcoded 5' primer and a J-beta primer mix. Tagging of each cDNA molecule was performed by a template-switch adaptor with 12 random nucleotides. Each CDR3 protein is one row after TCRdb ran MiXCR on the 5' RACE reads. In the table there are about 1 million distinct CDR3 sequences, about 25% of which are singletons. These same records also appear under a second study, on T cells of mothers and their children. That paper notes: The entire RNA extract went into cDNA synthesis at approximately 1.5 ug per 15 ul. A primer called M1S, used in the second PCR, added sample barcodes and 2-4 random nucleotides.

The sample consisted of blood. The chain carries TRBV6-2 or TRBV6-3 and TRBJ2-1; D remains ambiguous. The sequence came from a girl aged 2-10 years in good health. CDR3 in amino acids: CASSYDQVYEQFF. As DNA, the CDR3 is TGTGCCAGCAGTTATGACCAGGTCTATGAGCAGTTCTTC.